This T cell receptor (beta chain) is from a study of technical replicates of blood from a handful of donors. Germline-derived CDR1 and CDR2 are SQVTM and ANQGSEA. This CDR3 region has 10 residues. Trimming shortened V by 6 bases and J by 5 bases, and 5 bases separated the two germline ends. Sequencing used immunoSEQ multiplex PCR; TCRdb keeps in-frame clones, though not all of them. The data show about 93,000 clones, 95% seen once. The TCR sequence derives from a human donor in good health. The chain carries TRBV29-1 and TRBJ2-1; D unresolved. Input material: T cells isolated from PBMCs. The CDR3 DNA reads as TGCAGCGTAAACAACAATGAGCAGTTCTTC. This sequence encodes CSVNNNEQFF.